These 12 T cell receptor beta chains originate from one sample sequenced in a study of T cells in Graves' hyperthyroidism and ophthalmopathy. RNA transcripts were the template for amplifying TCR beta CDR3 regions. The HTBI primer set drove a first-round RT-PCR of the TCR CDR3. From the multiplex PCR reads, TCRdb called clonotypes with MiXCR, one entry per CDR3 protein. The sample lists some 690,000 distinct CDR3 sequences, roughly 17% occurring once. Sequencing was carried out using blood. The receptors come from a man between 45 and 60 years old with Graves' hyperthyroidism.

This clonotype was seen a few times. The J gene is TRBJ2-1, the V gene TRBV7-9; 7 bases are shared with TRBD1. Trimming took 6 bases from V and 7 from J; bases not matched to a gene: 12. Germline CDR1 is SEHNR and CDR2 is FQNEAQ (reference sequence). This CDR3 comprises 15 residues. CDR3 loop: CASRYEQGLVNEQFF. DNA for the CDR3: TGTGCCAGCAGATATGAACAGGGGCTAGTGAATGAGCAGTTCTTC.

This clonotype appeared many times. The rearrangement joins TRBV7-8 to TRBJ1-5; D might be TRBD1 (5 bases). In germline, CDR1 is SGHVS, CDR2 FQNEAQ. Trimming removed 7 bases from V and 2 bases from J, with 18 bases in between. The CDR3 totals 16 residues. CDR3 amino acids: CASTPRGGDRNQPQHF. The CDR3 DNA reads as TGTGCCAGCACTCCCCGGGGGGGGGATCGCAATCAGCCCCAGCATTTT.

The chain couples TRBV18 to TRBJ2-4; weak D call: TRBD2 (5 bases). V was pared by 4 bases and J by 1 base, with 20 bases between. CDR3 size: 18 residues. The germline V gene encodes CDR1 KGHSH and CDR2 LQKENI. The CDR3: CASSQGKVGVPAKNIQYF. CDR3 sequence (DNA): TGTGCCAGCTCACAAGGAAAAGTCGGGGTCCCTGCCAAAAACATTCAGTACTTC.

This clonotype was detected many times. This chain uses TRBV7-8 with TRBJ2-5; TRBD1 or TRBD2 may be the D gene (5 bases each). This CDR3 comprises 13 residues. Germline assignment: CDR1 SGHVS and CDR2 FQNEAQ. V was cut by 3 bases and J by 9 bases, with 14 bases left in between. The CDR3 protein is CASSLRQSGAQYF. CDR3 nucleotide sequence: TGTGCCAGCAGCTTGAGACAGTCCGGGGCCCAGTACTTC.

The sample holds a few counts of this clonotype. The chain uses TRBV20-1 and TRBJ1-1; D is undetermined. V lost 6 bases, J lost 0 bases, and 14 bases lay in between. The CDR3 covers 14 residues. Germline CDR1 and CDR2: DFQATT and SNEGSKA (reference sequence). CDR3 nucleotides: TGCAGTGCGGGGATAGGGTCTATGAACACTGAAGCTTTCTTT. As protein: CSAGIGSMNTEAFF.

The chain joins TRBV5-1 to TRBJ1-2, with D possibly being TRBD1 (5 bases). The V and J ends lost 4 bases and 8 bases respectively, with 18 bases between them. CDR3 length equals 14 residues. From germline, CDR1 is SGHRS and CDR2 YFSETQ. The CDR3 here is CASSLDSTRGGYTF. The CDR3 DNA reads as TGCGCCAGCAGCCTCGACAGTACTCGCGGAGGCTACACCTTC.

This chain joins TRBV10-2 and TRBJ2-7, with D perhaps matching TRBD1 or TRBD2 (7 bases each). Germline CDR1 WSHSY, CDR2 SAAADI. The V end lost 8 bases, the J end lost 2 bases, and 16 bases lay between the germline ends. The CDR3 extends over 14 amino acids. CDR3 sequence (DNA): TGCGCCAGCGCCAGGGGAGGGACAGCCTACGAGCAGTACTTC. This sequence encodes CASARGGTAYEQYF.

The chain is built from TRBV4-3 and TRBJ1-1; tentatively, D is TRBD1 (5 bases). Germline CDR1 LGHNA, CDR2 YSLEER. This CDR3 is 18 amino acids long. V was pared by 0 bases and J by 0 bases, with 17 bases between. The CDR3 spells CASSQERGRRLLNTEAFF. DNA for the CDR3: TGCGCCAGCAGCCAAGAGAGGGGCAGGCGTCTACTGAACACTGAAGCTTTCTTT.

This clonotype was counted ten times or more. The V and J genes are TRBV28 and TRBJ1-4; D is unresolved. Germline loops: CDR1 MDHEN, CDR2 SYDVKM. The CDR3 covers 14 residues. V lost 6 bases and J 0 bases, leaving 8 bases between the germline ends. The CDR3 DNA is TGTGCCAGCAGCCCGTATACAACTAATGAAAAACTGTTTTTT. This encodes CASSPYTTNEKLFF.

This chain's CDR3 is CASSTGTNGELFF. CDR3 sequence (DNA): TGTGCCAGTAGTACCGGGACAAACGGGGAGCTGTTTTTT. The V and J genes are TRBV19 and TRBJ2-2, with D possibly matching TRBD1 (6 bases). Trimming pared 4 bases from V and 7 bases from J, leaving 10 bases between. CDR3 length: 13 amino acids. CDR1 and CDR2 from the germline V gene are LNHDA and SQIVND (reference sequence).

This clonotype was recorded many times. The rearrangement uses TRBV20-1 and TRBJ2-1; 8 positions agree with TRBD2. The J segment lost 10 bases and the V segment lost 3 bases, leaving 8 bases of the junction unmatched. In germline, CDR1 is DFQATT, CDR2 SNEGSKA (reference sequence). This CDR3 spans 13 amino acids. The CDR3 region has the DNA TGCAGTGCTAGCGGCGGGGGGATTAGAGAGCAGTTCTTC. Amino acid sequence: CSASGGGIREQFF.

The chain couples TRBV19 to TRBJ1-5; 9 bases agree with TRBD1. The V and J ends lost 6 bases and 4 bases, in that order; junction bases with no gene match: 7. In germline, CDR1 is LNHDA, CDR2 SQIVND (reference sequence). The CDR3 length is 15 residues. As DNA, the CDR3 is TGTGCCAGTAGGTCAGGACAGGGGCAAAATCAGCCCCAGCATTTT. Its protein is CASRSGQGQNQPQHF.